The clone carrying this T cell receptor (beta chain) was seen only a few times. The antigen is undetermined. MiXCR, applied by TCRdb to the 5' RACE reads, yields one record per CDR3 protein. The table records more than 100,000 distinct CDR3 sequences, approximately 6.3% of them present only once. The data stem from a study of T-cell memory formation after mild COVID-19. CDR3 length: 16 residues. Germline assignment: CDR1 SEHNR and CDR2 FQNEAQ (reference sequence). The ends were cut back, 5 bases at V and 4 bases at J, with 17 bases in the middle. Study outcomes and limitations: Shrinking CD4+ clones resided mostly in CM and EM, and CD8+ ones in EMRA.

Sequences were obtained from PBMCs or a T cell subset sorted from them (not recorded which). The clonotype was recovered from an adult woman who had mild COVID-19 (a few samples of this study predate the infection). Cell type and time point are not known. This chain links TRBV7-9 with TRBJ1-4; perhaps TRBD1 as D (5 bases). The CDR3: CASSLSRDPNNEKLFF. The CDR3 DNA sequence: TGTGCCAGCAGCCTTAGCCGGGACCCAAATAATGAAAAACTGTTTTTT. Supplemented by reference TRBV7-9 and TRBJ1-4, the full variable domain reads DTGVSQNPRHKITKRGQNVTFRCDPISEHNRLYWYRQTLGQGPEFLTYFQNEAQLEKSRLLSDRFSAERPKGSFSTLEIQRTEQGDSAMYLCASSLSRDPNNEKLFFGSGTQLSVL.